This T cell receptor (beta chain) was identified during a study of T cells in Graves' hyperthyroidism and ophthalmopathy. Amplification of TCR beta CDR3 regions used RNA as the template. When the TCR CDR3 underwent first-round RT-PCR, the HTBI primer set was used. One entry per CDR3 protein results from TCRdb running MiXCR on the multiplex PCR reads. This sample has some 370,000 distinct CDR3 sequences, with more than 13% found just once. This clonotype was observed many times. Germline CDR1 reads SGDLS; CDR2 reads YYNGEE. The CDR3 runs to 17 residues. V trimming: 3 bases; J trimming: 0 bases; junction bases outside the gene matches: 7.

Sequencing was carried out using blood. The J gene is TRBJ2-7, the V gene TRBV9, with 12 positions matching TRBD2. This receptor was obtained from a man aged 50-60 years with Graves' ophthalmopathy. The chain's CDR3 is CASSAGLAGPSSYEQYF. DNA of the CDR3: TGTGCCAGCAGCGCAGGACTAGCGGGACCCAGCTCCTACGAGCAGTACTTC.